The text below deals with one TCR beta chain. Its specificity is unknown. Germline loops: CDR1 KGHSH, CDR2 LQKENI. The CDR3 has 17 residues. Deletions cut 3 bases from V and 0 bases from J, with 14 bases between. Produced via immunoSEQ multiplex PCR; TCRdb's table is partial and in-frame only. The sample has 45,000 to 65,000 clones, about 77% seen once; the top ten hold around 3.4%. This entry comes from a study of early stage breast cancer tumors. Study background: Of some 16 invasive breast tumors, more than ten were hormone receptor-positive, HER2-negative. Samples were sequenced at about 9.9-fold average coverage. Study outcomes and limitations: Blood repertoires resembled normal breast more than tumor. Tumors had approximately 2.5-fold higher T cell density than normal breast.

This TCR was sampled from a person aged 35 to 50 with breast cancer. V usage is TRBV18 and J usage is TRBJ2-2, with D possibly TRBD1 on 5 matching bases. Sample: blood. Here the CDR3 reads CASSPQQVAANTGELFF. The CDR3 bases are TGTGCCAGCTCACCGCAACAGGTAGCCGCGAACACCGGGGAGCTGTTTTTT.